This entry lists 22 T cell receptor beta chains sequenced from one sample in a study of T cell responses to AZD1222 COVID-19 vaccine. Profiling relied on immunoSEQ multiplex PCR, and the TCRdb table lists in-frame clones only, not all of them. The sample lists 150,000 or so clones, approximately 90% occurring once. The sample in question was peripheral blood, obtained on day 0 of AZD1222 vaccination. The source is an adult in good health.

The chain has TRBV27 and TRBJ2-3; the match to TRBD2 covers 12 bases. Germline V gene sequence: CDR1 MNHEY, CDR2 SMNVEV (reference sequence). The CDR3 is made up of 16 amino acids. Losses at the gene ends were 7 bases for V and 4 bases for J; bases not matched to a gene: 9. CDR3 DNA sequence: TGTGCCAGCACCGGATCTAGCGGGAGGGCCTCAGATACGCAGTATTTT. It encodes CASTGSSGRASDTQYF.

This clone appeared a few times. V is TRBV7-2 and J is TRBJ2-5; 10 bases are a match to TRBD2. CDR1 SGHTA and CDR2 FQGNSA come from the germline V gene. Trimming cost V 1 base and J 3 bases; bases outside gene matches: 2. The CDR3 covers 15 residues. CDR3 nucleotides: TGTGCCAGCAGCTTAGGGACTAGCGGAAAAGAGACCCAGTACTTC. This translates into CASSLGTSGKETQYF.

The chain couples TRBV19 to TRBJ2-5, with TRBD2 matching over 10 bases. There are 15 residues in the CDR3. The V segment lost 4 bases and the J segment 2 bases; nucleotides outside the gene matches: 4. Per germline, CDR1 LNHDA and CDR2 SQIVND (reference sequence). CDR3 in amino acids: CASSTRTSGQETQYF. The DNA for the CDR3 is TGTGCCAGTAGTACCCGGACTAGCGGACAAGAGACCCAGTACTTC.

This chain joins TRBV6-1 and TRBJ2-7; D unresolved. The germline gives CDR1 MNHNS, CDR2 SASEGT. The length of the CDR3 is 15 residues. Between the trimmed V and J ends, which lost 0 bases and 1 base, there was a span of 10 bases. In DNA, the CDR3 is TGTGCCAGCAGTGAAGCGAGCGCGGTGTCCTACGAGCAGTACTTC. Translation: CASSEASAVSYEQYF.

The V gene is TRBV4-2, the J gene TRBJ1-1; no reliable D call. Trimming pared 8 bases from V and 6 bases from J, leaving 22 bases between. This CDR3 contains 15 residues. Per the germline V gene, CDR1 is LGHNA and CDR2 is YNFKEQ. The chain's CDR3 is CASSEERVSYAEAFF. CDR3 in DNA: TGTGCCAGCTCGGAGGAGAGGGTCTCTTACGCTGAAGCTTTCTTT.

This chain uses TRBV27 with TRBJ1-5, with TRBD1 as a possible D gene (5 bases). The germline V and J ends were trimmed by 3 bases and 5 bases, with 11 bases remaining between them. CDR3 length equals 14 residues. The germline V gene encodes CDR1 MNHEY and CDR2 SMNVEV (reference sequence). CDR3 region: CASSFVGTDQPQHF. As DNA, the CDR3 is TGTGCCAGCAGTTTTGTAGGGACCGATCAGCCCCAGCATTTT.

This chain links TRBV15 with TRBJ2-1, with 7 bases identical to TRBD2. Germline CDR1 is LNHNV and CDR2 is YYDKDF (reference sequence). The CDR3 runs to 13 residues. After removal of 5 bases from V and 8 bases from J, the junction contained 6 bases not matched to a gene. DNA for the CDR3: TGTGCCACCAGCGGCAGTCGGGAGGATGAGCAGTTCTTC. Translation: CATSGSREDEQFF.

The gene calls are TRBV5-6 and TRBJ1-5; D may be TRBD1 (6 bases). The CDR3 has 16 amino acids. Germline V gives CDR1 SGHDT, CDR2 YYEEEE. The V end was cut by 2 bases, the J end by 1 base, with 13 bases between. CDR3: CASSFSVGQSNQPQHF. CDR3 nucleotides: TGTGCCAGCAGCTTTTCCGTTGGACAGAGCAATCAGCCCCAGCATTTT.

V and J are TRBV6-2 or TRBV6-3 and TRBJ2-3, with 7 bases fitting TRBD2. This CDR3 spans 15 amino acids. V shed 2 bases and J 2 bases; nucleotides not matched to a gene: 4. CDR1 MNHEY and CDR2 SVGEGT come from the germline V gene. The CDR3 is CASSYTGTTTDTQYF. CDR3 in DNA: TGTGCCAGCAGTTACACGGGGACTACCACAGATACGCAGTATTTT.

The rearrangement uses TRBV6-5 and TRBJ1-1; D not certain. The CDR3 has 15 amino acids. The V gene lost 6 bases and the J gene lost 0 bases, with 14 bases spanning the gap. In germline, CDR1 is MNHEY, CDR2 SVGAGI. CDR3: CASRETVGMNTEAFF. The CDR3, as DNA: TGTGCCAGCAGGGAGACGGTCGGTATGAACACTGAAGCTTTCTTT.

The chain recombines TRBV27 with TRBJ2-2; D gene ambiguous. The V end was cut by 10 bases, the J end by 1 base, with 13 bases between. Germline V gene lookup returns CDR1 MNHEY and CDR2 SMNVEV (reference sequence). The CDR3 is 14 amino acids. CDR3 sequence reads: CATELVGNTGELFF. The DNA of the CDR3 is TGTGCCACCGAGTTGGTCGGGAACACCGGGGAGCTGTTTTTT.

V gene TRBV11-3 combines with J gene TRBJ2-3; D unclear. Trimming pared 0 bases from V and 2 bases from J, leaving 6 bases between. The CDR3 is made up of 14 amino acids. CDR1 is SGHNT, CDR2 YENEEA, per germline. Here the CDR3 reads CASSLEAATDTQYF. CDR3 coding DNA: TGTGCCAGCAGCTTAGAGGCCGCCACAGATACGCAGTATTTT.

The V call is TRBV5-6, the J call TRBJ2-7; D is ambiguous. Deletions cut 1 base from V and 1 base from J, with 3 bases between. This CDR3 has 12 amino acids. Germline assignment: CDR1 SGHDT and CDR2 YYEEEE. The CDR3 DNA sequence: TGTGCCAGCAGCTTGAGGTCCTACGAGCAGTACTTC. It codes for CASSLRSYEQYF.

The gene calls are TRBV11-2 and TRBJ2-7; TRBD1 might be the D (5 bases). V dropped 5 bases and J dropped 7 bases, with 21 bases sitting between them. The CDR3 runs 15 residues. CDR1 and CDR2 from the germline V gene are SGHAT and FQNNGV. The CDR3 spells CASSTGQGPFWEQYF. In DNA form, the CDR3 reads TGTGCCAGCAGCACCGGACAAGGACCCTTTTGGGAGCAGTACTTC. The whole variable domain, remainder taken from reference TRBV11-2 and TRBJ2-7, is EAGVAQSPRYKIIEKRQSVAFWCNPISGHATLYWYQQILGQGPKLLIQFQNNGVVDDSQLPKDRFSAERLKGVDSTLKIQPAKLEDSAVYLCASSTGQGPFWEQYFGPGTRLTVT.

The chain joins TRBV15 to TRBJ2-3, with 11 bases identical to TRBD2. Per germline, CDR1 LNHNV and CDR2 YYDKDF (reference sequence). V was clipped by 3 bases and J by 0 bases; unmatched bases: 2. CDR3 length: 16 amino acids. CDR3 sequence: CATSRRLAGSTDTQYF. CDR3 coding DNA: TGTGCCACCAGCAGGAGACTAGCGGGGAGCACAGATACGCAGTATTTT.

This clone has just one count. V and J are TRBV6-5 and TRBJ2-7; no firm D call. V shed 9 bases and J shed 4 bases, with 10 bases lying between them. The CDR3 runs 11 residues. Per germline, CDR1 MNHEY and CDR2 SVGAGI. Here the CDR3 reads CASHNSYEQYF. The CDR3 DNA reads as TGTGCCAGTCATAATAGTTACGAGCAGTACTTC.

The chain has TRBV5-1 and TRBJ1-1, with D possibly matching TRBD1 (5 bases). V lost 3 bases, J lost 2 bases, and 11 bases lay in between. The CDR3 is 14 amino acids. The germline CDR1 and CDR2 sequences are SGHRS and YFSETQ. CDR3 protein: CASSWGGGNTEAFF. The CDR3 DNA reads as TGCGCCAGCAGCTGGGGCGGGGGAAACACTGAAGCTTTCTTT.

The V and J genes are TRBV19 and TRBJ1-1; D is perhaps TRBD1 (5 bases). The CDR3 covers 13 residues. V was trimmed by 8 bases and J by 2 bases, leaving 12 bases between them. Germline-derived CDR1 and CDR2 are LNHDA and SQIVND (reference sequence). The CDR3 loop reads CASFLGGNTEAFF. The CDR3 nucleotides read TGTGCCAGTTTTCTTGGGGGAAACACTGAAGCTTTCTTT.

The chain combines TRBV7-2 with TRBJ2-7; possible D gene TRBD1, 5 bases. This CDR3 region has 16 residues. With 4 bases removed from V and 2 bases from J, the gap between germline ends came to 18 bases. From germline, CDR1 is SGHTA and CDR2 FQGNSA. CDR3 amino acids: CASSSRQGSRPYEQYF. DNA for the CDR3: TGTGCCAGCAGCTCTCGGCAGGGATCAAGACCCTACGAGCAGTACTTC.

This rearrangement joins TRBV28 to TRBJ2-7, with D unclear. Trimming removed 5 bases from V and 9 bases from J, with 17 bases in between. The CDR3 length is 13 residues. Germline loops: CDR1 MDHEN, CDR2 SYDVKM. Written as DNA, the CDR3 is TGTGCCAGCAGTCCCCTGGGGTGGGAACGGCAGTACTTC. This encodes CASSPLGWERQYF.

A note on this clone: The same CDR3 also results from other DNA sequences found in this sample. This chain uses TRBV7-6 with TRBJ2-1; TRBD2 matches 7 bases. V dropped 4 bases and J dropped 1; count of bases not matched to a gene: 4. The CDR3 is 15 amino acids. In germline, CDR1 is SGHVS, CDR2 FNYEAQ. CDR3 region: CASSSLAGSYNEQFF. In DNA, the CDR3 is TGTGCCAGCAGCTCCTTAGCGGGTTCCTACAATGAGCAGTTCTTC.

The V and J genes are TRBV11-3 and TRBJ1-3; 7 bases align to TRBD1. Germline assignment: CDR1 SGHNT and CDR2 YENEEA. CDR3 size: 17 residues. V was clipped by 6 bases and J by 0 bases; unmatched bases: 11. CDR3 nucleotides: TGTGCCAGCAGTTTTTCACCGGGACAGATCTCTGGAAACACCATATATTTT. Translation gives CASSFSPGQISGNTIYF.